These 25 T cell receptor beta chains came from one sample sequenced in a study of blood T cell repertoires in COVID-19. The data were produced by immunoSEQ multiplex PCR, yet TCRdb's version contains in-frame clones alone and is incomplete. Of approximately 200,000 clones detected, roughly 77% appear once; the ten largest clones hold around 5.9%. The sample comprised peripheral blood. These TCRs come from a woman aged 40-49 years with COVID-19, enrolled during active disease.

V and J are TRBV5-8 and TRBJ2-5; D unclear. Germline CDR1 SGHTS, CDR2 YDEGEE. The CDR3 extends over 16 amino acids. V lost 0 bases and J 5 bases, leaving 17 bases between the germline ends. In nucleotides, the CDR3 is TGTGCCAGCAGCTTGGGGGCGAAGGTGGATTCGGAGACCCAGTACTTC. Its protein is CASSLGAKVDSETQYF.

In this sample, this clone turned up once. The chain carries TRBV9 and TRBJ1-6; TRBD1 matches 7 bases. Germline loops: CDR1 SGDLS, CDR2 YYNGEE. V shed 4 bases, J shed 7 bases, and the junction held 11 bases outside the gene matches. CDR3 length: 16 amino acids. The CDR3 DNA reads TGTGCCAGCAGCCCCCAAGGGGGGACAGAGAATTCACCCCTCCACTTT. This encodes CASSPQGGTENSPLHF. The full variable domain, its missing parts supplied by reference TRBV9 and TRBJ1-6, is DSGVTQTPKHLITATGQRVTLRCSPRSGDLSVYWYQQSLDQGLQFLIQYYNGEERAKGNILERFSAQQFPDLHSELNLSSLELGDSALYFCASSPQGGTENSPLHFGNGTRLTVT.

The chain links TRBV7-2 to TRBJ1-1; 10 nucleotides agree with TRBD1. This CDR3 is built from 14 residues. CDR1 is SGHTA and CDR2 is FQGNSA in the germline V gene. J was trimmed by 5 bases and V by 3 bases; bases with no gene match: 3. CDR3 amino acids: CASSFDRGLTEAFF. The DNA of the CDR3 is TGTGCCAGCAGCTTCGACAGGGGGCTGACTGAAGCTTTCTTT.

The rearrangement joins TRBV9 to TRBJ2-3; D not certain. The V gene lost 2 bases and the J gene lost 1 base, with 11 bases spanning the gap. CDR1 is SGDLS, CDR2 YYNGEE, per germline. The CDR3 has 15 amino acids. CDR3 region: CASSVGQEGTDTQYF. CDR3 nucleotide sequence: TGTGCCAGCAGCGTTGGGCAGGAAGGCACAGATACGCAGTATTTT.

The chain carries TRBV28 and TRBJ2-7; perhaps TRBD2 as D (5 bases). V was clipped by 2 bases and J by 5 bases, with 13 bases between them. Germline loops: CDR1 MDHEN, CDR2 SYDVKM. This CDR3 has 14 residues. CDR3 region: CASSLMRARDEQYF. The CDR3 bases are TGTGCCAGCAGTTTAATGCGGGCCCGGGACGAGCAGTACTTC.

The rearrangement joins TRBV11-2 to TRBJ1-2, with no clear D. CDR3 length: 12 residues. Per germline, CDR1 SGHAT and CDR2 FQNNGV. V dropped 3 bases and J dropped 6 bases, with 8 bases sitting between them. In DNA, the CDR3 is TGTGCCAGCAGCTTGGAGGACCATGGCTACACCTTC. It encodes CASSLEDHGYTF.

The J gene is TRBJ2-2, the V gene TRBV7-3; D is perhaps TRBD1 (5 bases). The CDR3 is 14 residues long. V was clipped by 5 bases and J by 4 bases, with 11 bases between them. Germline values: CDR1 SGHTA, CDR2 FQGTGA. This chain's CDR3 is CASSTIGATGELFF. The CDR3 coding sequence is TGTGCCAGCAGCACCATTGGGGCCACCGGGGAGCTGTTTTTT.

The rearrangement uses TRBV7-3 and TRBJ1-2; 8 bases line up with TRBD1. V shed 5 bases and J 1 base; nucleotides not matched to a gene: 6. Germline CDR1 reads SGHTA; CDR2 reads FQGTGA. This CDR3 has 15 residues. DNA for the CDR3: TGTGCCAGCAGCGCAGGGACAGGACGTAACTATGGCTACACCTTC. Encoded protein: CASSAGTGRNYGYTF.

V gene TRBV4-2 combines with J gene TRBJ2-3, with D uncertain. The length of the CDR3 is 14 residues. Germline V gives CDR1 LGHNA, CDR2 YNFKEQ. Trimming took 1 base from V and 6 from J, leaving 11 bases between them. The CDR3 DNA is TGTGCCAGCAGCCAAGGAGGCATGGCGGATACGCAGTATTTT. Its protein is CASSQGGMADTQYF.

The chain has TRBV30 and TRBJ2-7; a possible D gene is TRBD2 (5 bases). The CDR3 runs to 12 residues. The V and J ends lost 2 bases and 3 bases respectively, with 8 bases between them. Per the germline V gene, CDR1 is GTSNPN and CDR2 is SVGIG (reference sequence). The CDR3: CAWSREGYEQYF. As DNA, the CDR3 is TGTGCCTGGAGTAGAGAGGGCTACGAGCAGTACTTC. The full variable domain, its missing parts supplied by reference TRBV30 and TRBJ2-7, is SQTIHQWPATLVQPVGSPLSLECTVEGTSNPNLYWYRQAAGRGLQLLFYSVGIGQISSEVPQNLSASRPQDRQFILSSKKLLLSDSGFYLCAWSREGYEQYFGPGTRLTVT.

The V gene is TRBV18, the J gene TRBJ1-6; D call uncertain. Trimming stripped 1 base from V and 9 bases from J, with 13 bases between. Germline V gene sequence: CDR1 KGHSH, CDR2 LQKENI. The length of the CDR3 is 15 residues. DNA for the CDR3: TGTGCCAGCTCACCACGTCAGGAATTCGGTTCACCCCTCCACTTT. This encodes CASSPRQEFGSPLHF.

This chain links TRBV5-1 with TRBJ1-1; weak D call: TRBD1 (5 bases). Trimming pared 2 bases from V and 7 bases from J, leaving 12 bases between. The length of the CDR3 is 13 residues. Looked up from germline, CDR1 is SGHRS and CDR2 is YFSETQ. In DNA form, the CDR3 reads TGCGCCAGCAGCTTAGGACCAAGGGGTGAAGCTTTCTTT. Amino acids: CASSLGPRGEAFF.

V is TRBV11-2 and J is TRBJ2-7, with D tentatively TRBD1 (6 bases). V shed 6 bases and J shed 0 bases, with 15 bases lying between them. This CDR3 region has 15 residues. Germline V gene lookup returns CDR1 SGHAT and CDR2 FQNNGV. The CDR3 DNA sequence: TGTGCCAGCAGTTCGGACAGCGATAGCTCCTACGAGCAGTACTTC. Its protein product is CASSSDSDSSYEQYF.

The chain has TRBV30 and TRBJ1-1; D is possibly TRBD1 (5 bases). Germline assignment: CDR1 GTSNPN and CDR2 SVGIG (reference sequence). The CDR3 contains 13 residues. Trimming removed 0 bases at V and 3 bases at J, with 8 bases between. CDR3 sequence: CAWSVREDTEAFF. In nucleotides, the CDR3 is TGTGCCTGGAGTGTCAGGGAGGACACTGAAGCTTTCTTT.

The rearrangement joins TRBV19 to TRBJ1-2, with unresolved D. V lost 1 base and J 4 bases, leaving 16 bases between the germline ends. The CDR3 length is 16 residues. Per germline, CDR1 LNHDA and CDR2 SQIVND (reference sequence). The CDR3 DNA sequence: TGTGCCAGTAGTATAGTCGCAGGAACTGCGGGCTATGGCTACACCTTC. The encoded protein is CASSIVAGTAGYGYTF.

The CDR3 nucleotides read TGTGCCAGCAGCTTAAATACGGGGGGAGATGAGCAGTTCTTC. It translates to CASSLNTGGDEQFF. The chain couples TRBV7-6 to TRBJ2-1; TRBD2 agrees at 7 bases. The junction had 6 bases not matched to a gene; V was cut back by 2 bases and J by 8 bases. Germline loops: CDR1 SGHVS, CDR2 FNYEAQ. The CDR3 is 14 amino acids.

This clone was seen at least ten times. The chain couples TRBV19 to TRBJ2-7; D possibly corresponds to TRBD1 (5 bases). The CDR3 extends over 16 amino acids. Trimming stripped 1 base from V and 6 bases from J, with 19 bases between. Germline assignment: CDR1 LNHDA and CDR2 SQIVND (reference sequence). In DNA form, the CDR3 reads TGTGCCAGTAGTATAGGCAGTGGACACCCCCCTTTCGAGCAGTACTTC. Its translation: CASSIGSGHPPFEQYF.

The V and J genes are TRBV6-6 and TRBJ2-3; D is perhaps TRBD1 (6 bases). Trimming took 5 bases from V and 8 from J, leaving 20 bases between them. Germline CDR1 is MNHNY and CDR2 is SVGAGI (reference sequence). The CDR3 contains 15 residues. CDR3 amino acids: CASSPRKGVRGTQYF. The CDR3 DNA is TGTGCCAGCAGTCCCCGGAAGGGGGTTAGGGGTACGCAGTATTTT.

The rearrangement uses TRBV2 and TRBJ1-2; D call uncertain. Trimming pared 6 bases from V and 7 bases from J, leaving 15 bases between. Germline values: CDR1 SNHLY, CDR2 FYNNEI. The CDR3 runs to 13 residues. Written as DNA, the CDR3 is TGTGCCAGCAGGGTGAGGGAGAAGGGTGGCTACACCTTC. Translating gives CASRVREKGGYTF.

The CDR3 region has the DNA TGTGCCAGCAGCCCCCTCGGTACTAGCGGGTTTCCCTACGAGCAGTACTTC. It yields the protein CASSPLGTSGFPYEQYF. The chain uses TRBV9 and TRBJ2-7; 9 bases are shared with TRBD2. Germline V lookup: CDR1 SGDLS, CDR2 YYNGEE. The CDR3 loop spans 17 amino acids. The V gene end was trimmed by 4 bases and the J gene end by 2 bases; junction bases not matched to a gene: 13. Complete variable domain (other parts from reference TRBV9 and TRBJ2-7): DSGVTQTPKHLITATGQRVTLRCSPRSGDLSVYWYQQSLDQGLQFLIQYYNGEERAKGNILERFSAQQFPDLHSELNLSSLELGDSALYFCASSPLGTSGFPYEQYFGPGTRLTVT.

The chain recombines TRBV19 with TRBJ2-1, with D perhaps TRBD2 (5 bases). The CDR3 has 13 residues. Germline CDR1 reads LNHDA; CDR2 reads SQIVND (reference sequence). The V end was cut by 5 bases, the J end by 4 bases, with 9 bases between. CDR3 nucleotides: TGTGCCAGTAGTGGGTCGGGGTACAATGAGCAGTTCTTC. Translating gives CASSGSGYNEQFF.

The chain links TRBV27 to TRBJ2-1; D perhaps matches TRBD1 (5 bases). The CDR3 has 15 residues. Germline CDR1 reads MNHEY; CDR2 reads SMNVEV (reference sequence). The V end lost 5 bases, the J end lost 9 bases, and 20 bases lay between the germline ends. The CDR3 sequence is CASSLQVAAQGEQFF. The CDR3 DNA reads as TGTGCCAGCAGTCTCCAGGTAGCAGCTCAGGGTGAGCAGTTCTTC.

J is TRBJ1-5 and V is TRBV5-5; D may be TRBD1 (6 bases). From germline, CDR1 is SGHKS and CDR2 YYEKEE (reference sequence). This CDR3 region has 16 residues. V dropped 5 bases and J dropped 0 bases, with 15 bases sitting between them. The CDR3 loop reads CASSWTVEISNQPQHF. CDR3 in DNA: TGTGCCAGCAGTTGGACAGTCGAGATTAGCAATCAGCCCCAGCATTTT.

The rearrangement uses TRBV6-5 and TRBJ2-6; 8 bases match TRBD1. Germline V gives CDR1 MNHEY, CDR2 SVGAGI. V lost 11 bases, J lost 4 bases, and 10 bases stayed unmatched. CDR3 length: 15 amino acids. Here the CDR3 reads CAVGQGLSGANVLTF. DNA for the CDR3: TGTGCCGTTGGACAGGGTCTCTCCGGGGCCAACGTCCTGACTTTC.

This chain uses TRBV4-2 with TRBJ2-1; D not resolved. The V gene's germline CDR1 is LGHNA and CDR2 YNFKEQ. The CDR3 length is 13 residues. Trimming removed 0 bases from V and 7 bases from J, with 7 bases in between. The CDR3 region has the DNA TGTGCCAGCAGCCAAGATCCAAAAAATGAGCAGTTCTTC. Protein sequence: CASSQDPKNEQFF.